This record covers a single T cell receptor (beta chain). The sample comes from a study of shared clonotypes between healthy human individuals. The protocol was immunoSEQ multiplex PCR, while the TCRdb copy is restricted to in-frame clones and leaves out a portion. This table has 2 million to 2.5 million clones, 93% appearing once. Sequences were obtained from naive CD4+ T cells from PBMCs. The subset was: CD45RA+ positively selected. The sequence came from a man aged 18-30 years in good health. Some clones in this sample may be carry-over from other donors' samples.

For the CDR3, the DNA is TGTGCCAGCAGCTTCCGACAGCCGTTCAATGAAAAACTGTTTTTT. Encoded protein: CASSFRQPFNEKLFF. The genes are TRBV7-2 and TRBJ1-4, with a weak D call TRBD1 (5 bases). This CDR3 has 15 residues. V was trimmed by 3 bases and J by 5 bases, leaving 13 bases between them. The germline CDR1 and CDR2 sequences are SGHTA and FQGNSA.